The next 32 T cell receptor beta chains were all read from a single sample in a study of T cell repertoires in cytomegalovirus infection. These receptors' targets are unknown. TCRdb reprocessed the reads via MiXCR and lists one record per CDR3 protein. The table shows about a million distinct CDR3 sequences, with roughly 30% occurring only once. The material sequenced was cultured CD8+ T cells from PBMCs, taken from culture after CMV antigen stimulation. The receptors were gathered from a human donor in good health (CMV status not recorded). Some clones in this sample may be carry-over from other donors' samples.

The chain employs TRBV28 and TRBJ1-2; weak D call: TRBD1 (5 bases). The CDR3 spans 13 residues. The ends were cut back, 6 bases at V and 4 bases at J, with 12 bases in the middle. Per the germline V gene, CDR1 is MDHEN and CDR2 is SYDVKM. The CDR3 sequence: CASSYGDFYGYTF. In nucleotides, the CDR3 is TGTGCCAGCAGCTACGGGGACTTCTATGGCTACACCTTC.

The chain links TRBV10-3 to TRBJ1-2; D may be TRBD1 (6 bases). The CDR3 totals 12 residues. V was trimmed by 5 bases and J by 8 bases, leaving 12 bases between them. The germline V gene has CDR1 ENHRY and CDR2 SYGVKD. The chain's CDR3 is CAISPDSPGYTF. The DNA of the CDR3 is TGTGCCATCAGTCCGGACAGTCCAGGCTACACCTTC.

The chain joins TRBV6-5 to TRBJ2-1, with 7 bases fitting TRBD2. Germline loops: CDR1 MNHEY, CDR2 SVGAGI. J gave up 8 bases and V 2 bases, and 9 bases lay outside the gene matches. This CDR3 has 15 amino acids. CDR3 bases: TGTGCCAGCAGTTACGAGCTGGGGGGGGATGATGAGCAGTTCTTC. Translating it yields CASSYELGGDDEQFF.

The chain carries TRBV5-4 and TRBJ2-7; the D gene is possibly TRBD1 (6 bases). Per the germline V gene, CDR1 is SGHNT and CDR2 is YYREEE (reference sequence). The CDR3 loop spans 16 amino acids. V was cut by 5 bases and J by 7 bases, with 25 bases left in between. CDR3 coding DNA: TGTGCCAGCAGTCATTGGGCAGGGGAAATTGGCGGGGAGCAGTACTTC. It codes for CASSHWAGEIGGEQYF. The full variable domain, completed using reference TRBV5-4 and TRBJ2-7, is ETGVTQSPTHLIKTRGQQVTLRCSSQSGHNTVSWYQQALGQGPQFIFQYYREEENGRGNFPPRFSGLQFPNYSSELNVNALELDDSALYLCASSHWAGEIGGEQYFGPGTRLTVT.

The table lists this clonotype with many counts. The chain uses TRBV7-8 and TRBJ2-3; 15 bases line up with TRBD2. V was pared by 4 bases and J by 5 bases, with 13 bases of the junction left unmatched. This CDR3 has 19 residues. The germline CDR1 and CDR2 sequences are SGHVS and FQNEAQ. The CDR3 sequence: CASSSRTSGGGWGRDTQYF. The CDR3 DNA reads TGTGCCAGCAGCTCCCGGACTAGCGGGGGGGGATGGGGGCGAGATACGCAGTATTTT. Based on the CDR3 plus reference TRBV7-8 and TRBJ2-3, the full variable domain is GAGVSQSPRYKVAKRGQDVALRCDPISGHVSLFWYQQALGQGPEFLTYFQNEAQLDKSGLPSDRFFAERPEGSVSTLKIQRTQQEDSAVYLCASSSRTSGGGWGRDTQYFGPGTRLTVL.

This clonotype was seen many times. The chain carries TRBV7-6 and TRBJ2-1, with D perhaps TRBD2 (6 bases). Between the trimmed V and J ends, which lost 3 bases and 9 bases, there was a span of 15 bases. Germline V lookup: CDR1 SGHVS, CDR2 FNYEAQ. The CDR3 totals 14 residues. For the CDR3, the DNA is TGTGCCAGCAGCTTGGGAGGCGGGGAGAGTGAGCAGTTCTTC. The encoded protein is CASSLGGGESEQFF.

A single count supports this clonotype. The chain carries TRBV27 and TRBJ2-7, with no clear D. The V end lost 8 bases, the J end lost 4 bases, and 6 bases lay between the germline ends. The CDR3 is 10 residues long. Germline-derived CDR1 and CDR2 are MNHEY and SMNVEV (reference sequence). The CDR3 DNA follows: TGTGCCAGCGGTAAATACGAGCAGTACGTC. It specifies CASGKYEQYV.

This chain links TRBV7-6 with TRBJ1-1; D is possibly TRBD1 (6 bases). Trimming left V 5 bases short and J 7 bases short, with 17 bases between. This CDR3 comprises 14 residues. Per germline, CDR1 SGHVS and CDR2 FNYEAQ. The CDR3 sequence: CASSPGGARGEAFF. CDR3 bases: TGTGCCAGCAGCCCCGGGGGCGCCCGGGGTGAAGCTTTCTTT.

The genes are TRBV19 and TRBJ2-1, with TRBD2 as a possible D gene (5 bases). The germline gives CDR1 LNHDA, CDR2 SQIVND (reference sequence). CDR3 length equals 13 residues. The V and J ends lost 4 bases and 4 bases respectively, with 8 bases between them. CDR3 nucleotide sequence: TGTGCCAGTAGTAGGCGACTATACAATGAGCAGTTCTTC. It translates to CASSRRLYNEQFF.

The chain employs TRBV18 and TRBJ1-4; D unresolved. Germline V CDR1 and CDR2: KGHSH, LQKENI. The CDR3 runs to 16 residues. Trimming shortened V by 3 bases and J by 0 bases, and 11 bases separated the two germline ends. CDR3 amino acids: CASSPMDSATNEKLFF. The CDR3 DNA reads as TGTGCCAGCTCACCGATGGACTCTGCAACTAATGAAAAACTGTTTTTT.

This clonotype was seen at least ten times. J is TRBJ2-7 and V is TRBV7-9; TRBD2 matches 8 bases. This CDR3 is built from 16 residues. Trimming removed 5 bases from V and 0 bases from J; junction bases left unmatched: 9. Germline values: CDR1 SEHNR, CDR2 FQNEAQ (reference sequence). The CDR3 sequence: CASSATAGESSYEQYF. CDR3 bases: TGTGCCAGCAGCGCGACAGCGGGGGAGAGCTCCTACGAGCAGTACTTC.

The chain carries TRBV12-3 or TRBV12-4 and TRBJ2-1; the D gene is possibly TRBD1 (5 bases). This CDR3 region has 16 residues. V was clipped by 5 bases and J by 6 bases, with 20 bases between them. In nucleotides, the CDR3 is TGTGCCAGCAGTCGATTTCCGGCAGGGTCCCTCAATGAGCAGTTCTTC. Translation: CASSRFPAGSLNEQFF.

This clonotype has at least ten counts. The rearrangement links TRBV27 to TRBJ2-1; TRBD1 aligns across 11 bases. The CDR3 consists of 18 residues. The V and J ends lost 2 bases and 5 bases, in that order; junction bases with no gene match: 11. Germline V CDR1 and CDR2: MNHEY, SMNVEV (reference sequence). This CDR3 reads CASSLGRGTGGINNEQFF. In nucleotides, the CDR3 is TGTGCCAGCAGTTTAGGCCGGGGGACAGGGGGTATCAACAATGAGCAGTTCTTC.

Notes on this clonotype: The junction does not match germline at one end; this may be a read error. This chain uses TRBV4-1 with TRBJ2-3; 9 positions match TRBD1. CDR3 length equals 16 residues. The germline CDR1 and CDR2 sequences are MGHRA and YSYEKL. In nucleotides, the CDR3 is TGCGCCGGCAGCCCGGGGGGACAGGGCGATCCAGATACGCAGTATTTT. Residues: CAGSPGGQGDPDTQYF.

This chain connects TRBV6-1 to TRBJ1-2; TRBD1 is a possible D gene (5 bases). This CDR3 comprises 17 residues. Trimming cost V 0 bases and J 1 base, with 15 bases left between them. Germline assignment: CDR1 MNHNS and CDR2 SASEGT. CDR3 in DNA: TGTGCCAGCAGTGAAGCGCCCGGGGGTGACCTTAACTATGGCTACACCTTC. It is translated as CASSEAPGGDLNYGYTF.

This chain joins TRBV28 and TRBJ1-4, with 8 bases aligning to TRBD1. This CDR3 comprises 18 residues. After removal of 2 bases from V and 3 bases from J, the junction contained 11 bases not matched to a gene. Germline loops: CDR1 MDHEN, CDR2 SYDVKM. CDR3 nucleotides: TGTGCCAGCAGTTTACCTTACTCAGGGGGCGTCGCTAATGAAAAACTGTTTTTT. Amino acid sequence: CASSLPYSGGVANEKLFF.

The rearrangement uses TRBV28 and TRBJ1-1, with no clear D. The CDR3 is made up of 13 amino acids. In germline, CDR1 is MDHEN, CDR2 SYDVKM. Trimming stripped 6 bases from V and 1 base from J, with 9 bases between. The DNA for the CDR3 is TGTGCCAGCAGGGCGACGGCGAACACTGAAGCTTTCTTT. Translating gives CASRATANTEAFF. The variable domain in full, with the rest retrieved from reference TRBV28 and TRBJ1-1, is DVKVTQSSRYLVKRTGEKVFLECVQDMDHENMFWYRQDPGLGLRLIYFSYDVKMKEKGDIPEGYSVSREKKERFSLILESASTNQTSMYLCASRATANTEAFFGQGTRLTVV.

This clonotype was seen only a few times. The rearrangement links TRBV7-9 to TRBJ1-2; tentatively, D is TRBD1 (6 bases). V lost 1 base to trimming and J lost 6 bases, with 12 bases between them. In germline, CDR1 is SEHNR, CDR2 FQNEAQ (reference sequence). This CDR3 spans 14 amino acids. The CDR3 is CASSLVGTRDGYTF. The CDR3 DNA follows: TGTGCCAGCAGCTTAGTGGGGACAAGGGATGGCTACACCTTC.

As for this clonotype: The CDR3 does not close with the conserved phenylalanine or tryptophan, likely indicating a read error. This rearrangement joins TRBV15 to TRBJ1-3; D ambiguous. Trimming removed 0 bases at V and 0 bases at J, with 6 bases between. The CDR3 is 15 residues long. Germline CDR1 reads LNHNV; CDR2 reads YYDKDF (reference sequence). CDR3 nucleotide sequence: TGTGCCACCAGCAGAGACAGAGACTCTGGAAACACCATATATCTT. This translates into CATSRDRDSGNTIYL.

The chain uses TRBV11-2 and TRBJ1-2, with TRBD1 identical over 7 bases. The CDR3 is 12 amino acids. Trimming at V came to 5 bases and at J to 6 bases, leaving 3 bases not matched to a gene. Germline CDR1 and CDR2: SGHAT and FQNNGV. CDR3 region: CASSHGTDGYTF. DNA of the CDR3: TGTGCCAGCAGCCACGGGACAGATGGCTACACCTTC.

The rearrangement uses TRBV5-4 and TRBJ2-3; 10 bases align to TRBD2. Trimming cost V 4 bases and J 0 bases; bases outside gene matches: 14. The CDR3 has 19 residues. Germline CDR1 SGHNT, CDR2 YYREEE (reference sequence). The CDR3 here is CASSPFSGGPPLSTDTQYF. The CDR3 nucleotides read TGTGCCAGCAGCCCCTTTAGCGGGGGGCCGCCCCTTAGCACAGATACGCAGTATTTT.

V gene TRBV25-1 combines with J gene TRBJ2-5, with TRBD2 as a possible D gene (5 bases). The CDR3 covers 11 residues. CDR1 is MGHDK, CDR2 SYGVNS, per germline. The V end was cut by 10 bases, the J end by 7 bases, with 13 bases between. The CDR3 sequence is CATDNEGTQYF. Written as DNA, the CDR3 is TGTGCCACCGACAACGAGGGGACCCAGTACTTC. The complete variable domain, with remaining parts taken from reference TRBV25-1 and TRBJ2-5, reads EADIYQTPRYLVIGTGKKITLECSQTMGHDKMYWYQQDPGMELHLIHYSYGVNSTEKGDLSSESTVSRIRTEHFPLTLESARPSHTSQYLCATDNEGTQYFGPGTRLLVL.

The chain joins TRBV5-1 to TRBJ2-7; weak D call: TRBD2 (7 bases). Trimming took 1 base from V and 5 from J, leaving 13 bases between them. Per germline, CDR1 SGHRS and CDR2 YFSETQ. This CDR3 has 14 residues. This chain's CDR3 is CASSLRGALDEQYF. In nucleotides, the CDR3 is TGCGCCAGCAGCTTGCGGGGGGCCCTCGACGAGCAGTACTTC. The full variable domain, with the rest looked up from reference TRBV5-1 and TRBJ2-7, is KAGVTQTPRYLIKTRGQQVTLSCSPISGHRSVSWYQQTPGQGLQFLFEYFSETQRNKGNFPGRFSGRQFSNSRSEMNVSTLELGDSALYLCASSLRGALDEQYFGPGTRLTVT.

This clonotype appeared a few times. The CDR3 is CASSHPWGTEAFF. The CDR3 region has the DNA TGCGCCAGCAGCCACCCCTGGGGAACTGAAGCTTTCTTT. The chain uses TRBV4-3 and TRBJ1-1; D gene unclear. The germline V gene encodes CDR1 LGHNA and CDR2 YSLEER. The CDR3 totals 13 residues. The ends were cut back, 3 bases at V and 5 bases at J, with 10 bases in the middle.

The chain couples TRBV19 to TRBJ2-1; the D gene is possibly TRBD2 (5 bases). CDR3 length: 14 residues. The V end lost 10 bases, the J end lost 0 bases, and 13 bases lay between the germline ends. Germline CDR1 is LNHDA and CDR2 is SQIVND (reference sequence). The CDR3 DNA reads as TGTGCCACGGGAACGCTCAACTCCTACAATGAGCAGTTCTTC. As protein: CATGTLNSYNEQFF. The whole variable domain, remainder taken from reference TRBV19 and TRBJ2-1, is DGGITQSPKYLFRKEGQNVTLSCEQNLNHDAMYWYRQDPGQGLRLIYYSQIVNDFQKGDIAEGYSVSREKKESFPLTVTSAQKNPTAFYLCATGTLNSYNEQFFGPGTRLTVL.

In nucleotides, the CDR3 is TGTGCCAGCAGCGCTAGCGGCTCCTACAATGAGCAGTTCTTC. The encoded protein is CASSASGSYNEQFF. V is TRBV9 and J is TRBJ2-1; TRBD2 aligns across 7 bases. Germline CDR1 reads SGDLS; CDR2 reads YYNGEE. V lost 3 bases to trimming and J lost 0 bases; unmatched junction nucleotides: 0. This CDR3 is built from 14 residues.

The chain uses TRBV12-5 and TRBJ1-2; 7 bases align to TRBD1. CDR1 is LGHNT, CDR2 FRNRAP, per germline. CDR3 size: 17 residues. V shed 1 base and J 1 base; nucleotides not matched to a gene: 9. The CDR3 bases are TGTGCTAGTGGTTTGGAAACCGGGACAGCAATTAACTATGGCTACACCTTC. Translating gives CASGLETGTAINYGYTF. Complete variable domain (other parts from reference TRBV12-5 and TRBJ1-2): DARVTQTPRHKVTEMGQEVTMRCQPILGHNTVFWYRQTMMQGLELLAYFRNRAPLDDSGMPKDRFSAEMPDATLATLKIQPSEPRDSAVYFCASGLETGTAINYGYTFGSGTRLTVV.

V is TRBV10-3 and J is TRBJ1-2; 12 positions match TRBD1. V shed 8 bases, J shed 6 bases, and the junction held 7 bases outside the gene matches. Germline assignment: CDR1 ENHRY and CDR2 SYGVKD. The CDR3 contains 14 residues. CDR3 region: CAIQNRDRGHGYTF. The CDR3 DNA follows: TGTGCCATCCAAAACCGGGACAGGGGGCATGGCTACACCTTC.

This clonotype has at least ten counts. The rearrangement joins TRBV7-6 to TRBJ1-1, with unresolved D. Per germline, CDR1 SGHVS and CDR2 FNYEAQ. V gave up 2 bases and J gave up 4 bases, with 8 bases separating them. This CDR3 is built from 13 residues. In DNA form, the CDR3 reads TGTGCCAGCAGCTTAACCCAGGTCACTGAAGCTTTCTTT. This codes for CASSLTQVTEAFF.

The genes are TRBV12-3 or TRBV12-4 and TRBJ1-1; D might be TRBD1 (5 bases). The length of the CDR3 is 15 residues. Between the trimmed V and J ends, which lost 6 bases and 1 base, there was a span of 15 bases. The CDR3 loop is CASSLLGRPNTEAFF. In nucleotides, the CDR3 is TGTGCCAGCAGCCTCCTGGGACGGCCGAACACTGAAGCTTTCTTT.

Ten or more counts support this clonotype. The chain combines TRBV4-2 with TRBJ2-5; the match to TRBD2 covers 11 bases. The CDR3 has 15 residues. After removal of 6 bases from V and 2 bases from J, the junction contained 5 bases not matched to a gene. From germline, CDR1 is LGHNA and CDR2 YNFKEQ. Written as DNA, the CDR3 is TGTGCCAGCAGTCCTAGCGGGGGGCTTCAAGAGACCCAGTACTTC. Translation gives CASSPSGGLQETQYF.

The rearrangement uses TRBV14 and TRBJ2-3, with 8 bases aligning to TRBD2. This CDR3 spans 18 amino acids. Germline CDR1 SGHDN, CDR2 FVKESK. V shed 0 bases and J 0 bases; nucleotides not matched to a gene: 8. CDR3: CASSQELAVVPSTDTQYF. The CDR3 DNA reads TGTGCCAGCAGCCAAGAACTAGCGGTTGTACCTAGCACAGATACGCAGTATTTT.